The 30 T cell receptor beta chains given below trace back to one sample, sequenced in a study of T cell responses to AZD1222 COVID-19 vaccine. Produced via immunoSEQ multiplex PCR; TCRdb's table is partial and in-frame only. The repertoire holds approximately 110,000 clones, with about 87% as singletons. The input for sequencing was peripheral blood, taken on day 0 of AZD1222 vaccination. These TCRs come from an adult in good health.

The chain couples TRBV5-1 to TRBJ2-4; possible D gene TRBD1, 5 bases. CDR3 length: 13 residues. The germline V and J ends were trimmed by 3 bases and 6 bases, with 10 bases remaining between them. Looked up from germline, CDR1 is SGHRS and CDR2 is YFSETQ. CDR3 sequence reads: CASSSMDTNIQYF. As DNA, the CDR3 is TGCGCCAGCAGCTCTATGGACACAAACATTCAGTACTTC.

The rearrangement links TRBV4-1 to TRBJ1-2, with D possibly being TRBD1 (5 bases). Looked up from germline, CDR1 is MGHRA and CDR2 is YSYEKL. The CDR3 has 14 amino acids. V dropped 2 bases and J dropped 10 bases, with 17 bases sitting between them. In DNA, the CDR3 is TGCGCCAGCAGCCAATTTGGGGGTAGAAGCCACTACACCTTC. Amino acids: CASSQFGGRSHYTF.

The rearrangement links TRBV6-6 to TRBJ1-2, with D hard to call. Germline V gene lookup returns CDR1 MNHNY and CDR2 SVGAGI (reference sequence). This CDR3 has 15 amino acids. Between the trimmed V and J ends, which lost 2 bases and 0 bases, there was a span of 10 bases. CDR3 nucleotides: TGTGCCAGCAGTTACCCTGCTACTCCTAACTATGGCTACACCTTC. Residues: CASSYPATPNYGYTF.

V gene TRBV25-1 combines with J gene TRBJ1-3, with D perhaps matching TRBD1 (5 bases). Germline V gene lookup returns CDR1 MGHDK and CDR2 SYGVNS. V lost 2 bases, J lost 0 bases, and 11 bases lay in between. This CDR3 contains 16 residues. For the CDR3, the DNA is TGTGCCAGCAGTGAAAACGGCAGGGTCTCTGGAAACACCATATATTTT. Translation gives CASSENGRVSGNTIYF.

This chain uses TRBV18 with TRBJ2-3; the D gene is possibly TRBD2 (7 bases). The CDR3 totals 18 residues. V was cut by 1 base and J by 2 bases, with 19 bases left in between. Germline CDR1 KGHSH, CDR2 LQKENI. The CDR3 sequence: CASSPLGGTTLTTDTQYF. CDR3 in DNA: TGTGCCAGCTCACCACTGGGGGGGACAACTCTAACCACAGATACGCAGTATTTT.

The V call is TRBV28, the J call TRBJ1-1; the D gene is possibly TRBD1 (6 bases). Looked up from germline, CDR1 is MDHEN and CDR2 is SYDVKM. Trimming cost V 6 bases and J 1 base, with 9 bases left between them. The CDR3 loop spans 13 amino acids. CDR3 sequence: CASRRQENTEAFF. The CDR3 DNA reads as TGTGCCAGCAGGCGACAGGAGAACACTGAAGCTTTCTTT.

The chain combines TRBV24-1 with TRBJ2-5; possibly TRBD1 for D (5 bases). The ends were cut back, 6 bases at V and 5 bases at J, with 15 bases in the middle. CDR1 is KGHDR, CDR2 SFDVKD, per germline. This CDR3 has 14 amino acids. The DNA of the CDR3 is TGTGCCACCAGTATTGCAGGGCTGCCCGAGACCCAGTACTTC. Translation: CATSIAGLPETQYF.

The chain employs TRBV5-1 and TRBJ1-1; D unclear. The CDR3 is 15 residues long. V lost 4 bases, J lost 3 bases, and 16 bases lay in between. Germline loops: CDR1 SGHRS, CDR2 YFSETQ. CDR3 residues: CASSPGEGGHTEAFF. The CDR3 DNA sequence: TGCGCCAGCAGCCCTGGCGAGGGAGGGCACACTGAAGCTTTCTTT.

The rearrangement uses TRBV7-2 and TRBJ1-6, with D possibly being TRBD1 (5 bases). This CDR3 contains 15 residues. Trimming pared 6 bases from V and 0 bases from J, leaving 9 bases between. Per the germline V gene, CDR1 is SGHTA and CDR2 is FQGNSA. The CDR3 region has the DNA TGTGCCAGCAGGGGGGTGAGCTCCTATAATTCACCCCTCCACTTT. Protein product: CASRGVSSYNSPLHF.

The chain joins TRBV2 to TRBJ1-4; possible D gene TRBD1, 5 bases. V was clipped by 3 bases and J by 11 bases, with 22 bases between them. Germline CDR1 SNHLY, CDR2 FYNNEI. This CDR3 is 16 amino acids long. The DNA of the CDR3 is TGTGCCAGCAGTGAGGAGATAGCAGGGTTGTCGAATAAACTGTTTTTT. This translates into CASSEEIAGLSNKLFF.

The chain carries TRBV7-6 and TRBJ2-5; 15 bases map to TRBD2. Losses at the gene ends were 7 bases for V and 2 bases for J; bases not matched to a gene: 5. This CDR3 is built from 16 residues. In germline, CDR1 is SGHVS, CDR2 FNYEAQ. CDR3 loop: CASTQGLAGGQETQYF. Written as DNA, the CDR3 is TGTGCCAGCACCCAAGGACTAGCGGGAGGGCAAGAGACCCAGTACTTC.

The gene calls are TRBV6-1 and TRBJ2-7; D remains ambiguous. This CDR3 has 14 amino acids. Germline loops: CDR1 MNHNS, CDR2 SASEGT. V lost 1 base to trimming and J lost 1 base, with 8 bases between them. The DNA for the CDR3 is TGTGCCAGCAGTGAAGTCTACGGTTCCTACGAGCAGTACTTC. It codes for CASSEVYGSYEQYF.

Written as DNA, the CDR3 is TGTGCCAGCAGCTTAGGAGGTATGGGGACCCGGGCTGAAGCTTTCTTT. Protein sequence: CASSLGGMGTRAEAFF. The rearrangement links TRBV7-9 to TRBJ1-1, with D possibly being TRBD1 (5 bases). The CDR3 runs 16 residues. The germline V gene has CDR1 SEHNR and CDR2 FQNEAQ (reference sequence). Trimming shortened V by 1 base and J by 6 bases, and 18 bases separated the two germline ends. Complete variable domain (other parts from reference TRBV7-9 and TRBJ1-1): DTGVSQNPRHKITKRGQNVTFRCDPISEHNRLYWYRQTLGQGPEFLTYFQNEAQLEKSRLLSDRFSAERPKGSFSTLEIQRTEQGDSAMYLCASSLGGMGTRAEAFFGQGTRLTVV.

The gene calls are TRBV7-9 and TRBJ2-3, with 8 nucleotides matching TRBD2. This CDR3 contains 16 residues. With V trimmed by 5 bases and J by 4 bases, 11 bases remained unmatched. Per the germline V gene, CDR1 is SEHNR and CDR2 is FQNEAQ (reference sequence). The CDR3 bases are TGTGCCAGCAGCCCTCCCTCTGCGGGGGGCTCAGATACGCAGTATTTT. Translated: CASSPPSAGGSDTQYF.

In DNA form, the CDR3 reads TGTGCCAGTACTTCGTATGTGGGCAGGGGAAGCAATCAGCCCCAGCATTTT. Translating it yields CASTSYVGRGSNQPQHF. This rearrangement joins TRBV19 to TRBJ1-5, with a tentative D call TRBD1 (6 bases). Germline V gives CDR1 LNHDA, CDR2 SQIVND (reference sequence). The CDR3 has 17 residues. Trimming took off 7 bases at V and 1 base at J, with 20 bases between the two ends.

The chain is built from TRBV28 and TRBJ2-7, with TRBD1 matching 8 bases. Germline CDR1 MDHEN, CDR2 SYDVKM. This CDR3 is built from 13 residues. With V trimmed by 8 bases and J by 3 bases, 6 bases remained unmatched. CDR3 region: CASRTGTGYEQYF. The CDR3 coding sequence is TGTGCCAGCCGGACGGGGACAGGCTACGAGCAGTACTTC.

The chain combines TRBV5-1 with TRBJ1-2, with a weak D call TRBD1 (5 bases). Germline assignment: CDR1 SGHRS and CDR2 YFSETQ. This CDR3 contains 14 residues. Deletions cut 4 bases from V and 7 bases from J, with 17 bases between. CDR3 loop: CASSRIDSSGGYTF. CDR3 in DNA: TGCGCCAGCAGCCGAATAGACAGCTCAGGTGGCTACACCTTC.

The V call is TRBV12-3 or TRBV12-4, the J call TRBJ1-2; no reliable D call. V dropped 5 bases and J dropped 5 bases, with 9 bases sitting between them. The CDR3 totals 12 residues. The CDR3 nucleotides read TGTGCCAGCAGTACCGTAGAGTATGGCTACACCTTC. Translated: CASSTVEYGYTF.

This clone was detected only a few times. The chain uses TRBV7-3 and TRBJ1-2; maybe TRBD1 (5 bases). Germline loops: CDR1 SGHTA, CDR2 FQGTGA. V was clipped by 1 base and J by 8 bases, with 20 bases between them. This CDR3 has 16 amino acids. The DNA of the CDR3 is TGTGCCAGCAGCTTAATGTCCCCCTCGGCACAGGACGGCTACACCTTC. Protein product: CASSLMSPSAQDGYTF.

The chain joins TRBV5-1 to TRBJ1-1; TRBD1 aligns across 10 bases. V dropped 5 bases and J dropped 1; count of bases not matched to a gene: 8. This CDR3 contains 16 residues. Per germline, CDR1 SGHRS and CDR2 YFSETQ. As DNA, the CDR3 is TGCGCCAGCAGACCGACAGGGGGCGTTGGGAACACTGAAGCTTTCTTT. Translation: CASRPTGGVGNTEAFF.

The rearrangement joins TRBV4-2 to TRBJ2-1, with D possibly TRBD2 on 6 matching bases. The germline V gene has CDR1 LGHNA and CDR2 YNFKEQ. CDR3 length: 13 residues. The germline V and J ends were trimmed by 4 bases and 10 bases, with 14 bases remaining between them. CDR3 sequence reads: CASSPGMGGEQFF. CDR3 bases: TGTGCCAGCAGCCCGGGCATGGGAGGCGAGCAGTTCTTC.

V and J are TRBV18 and TRBJ2-6; either TRBD1 or TRBD2 may fit D (5 bases each). The V gene's germline CDR1 is KGHSH and CDR2 LQKENI. The V end lost 4 bases, the J end lost 0 bases, and 10 bases lay between the germline ends. The CDR3 contains 16 residues. The CDR3 sequence is CASSRGRASGANVLTF. Written as DNA, the CDR3 is TGTGCCAGCTCACGGGGACGGGCCTCTGGGGCCAACGTCCTGACTTTC.

The genes are TRBV7-9 and TRBJ1-2, with D possibly being TRBD1 (6 bases). There are 14 residues in the CDR3. The V and J ends lost 5 bases and 0 bases respectively, with 10 bases between them. Per germline, CDR1 SEHNR and CDR2 FQNEAQ (reference sequence). This CDR3 reads CASSARTANYGYTF. CDR3 nucleotide sequence: TGTGCCAGCAGCGCCCGGACAGCTAACTATGGCTACACCTTC. The whole variable domain, filled in from reference TRBV7-9 and TRBJ1-2, reads DTGVSQNPRHKITKRGQNVTFRCDPISEHNRLYWYRQTLGQGPEFLTYFQNEAQLEKSRLLSDRFSAERPKGSFSTLEIQRTEQGDSAMYLCASSARTANYGYTFGSGTRLTVV.

V usage is TRBV4-2 and J usage is TRBJ1-6; unclear D gene. There are 16 residues in the CDR3. The germline V gene encodes CDR1 LGHNA and CDR2 YNFKEQ. V lost 0 bases, J lost 7 bases, and 13 bases lay in between. The CDR3 DNA is TGTGCCAGCAGCCAAGATTTCGGCAGCGGAAATTCACCCCTCCACTTT. The encoded protein is CASSQDFGSGNSPLHF.

In this sample, this clone turned up once. This sequence joins TRBV14 and TRBJ1-2, with 9 bases identical to TRBD1. Germline CDR1 and CDR2: SGHDN and FVKESK. The length of the CDR3 is 15 residues. Trimming removed 0 bases from V and 2 bases from J; junction bases left unmatched: 1. The CDR3 DNA follows: TGTGCCAGCAGCCAAGATGGGACAGGGAACTATGGCTACACCTTC. This encodes CASSQDGTGNYGYTF.

This clone has ten or more counts. The J gene is TRBJ1-5, the V gene TRBV27; D remains unclear. The CDR3 covers 16 residues. Trimming stripped 2 bases from V and 3 bases from J, with 14 bases between. From germline, CDR1 is MNHEY and CDR2 SMNVEV (reference sequence). The CDR3 DNA reads TGTGCCAGCAGTTTACTAGGGAGAGGGATCAATCAGCCCCAGCATTTT. Its translation is CASSLLGRGINQPQHF.

This rearrangement joins TRBV29-1 to TRBJ1-1; D remains unclear. Germline CDR1 and CDR2: SQVTM and ANQGSEA. CDR3 length: 12 residues. The V and J ends lost 3 bases and 2 bases respectively, with 7 bases between them. The CDR3 sequence is CSVEVTNTEAFF. For the CDR3, the DNA is TGCAGCGTTGAGGTGACAAACACTGAAGCTTTCTTT.

The chain couples TRBV19 to TRBJ2-1; 12 bases align to TRBD2. The CDR3 is 17 amino acids. Germline CDR1 reads LNHDA; CDR2 reads SQIVND (reference sequence). With V trimmed by 1 base and J by 7 bases, 8 bases remained unmatched. The CDR3 is CASSIGLAGGPGNEQFF. Here the CDR3 DNA reads TGTGCCAGTAGTATAGGGCTAGCGGGAGGGCCGGGGAATGAGCAGTTCTTC.

This chain's CDR3 is CASSFSGGSTGELFF. CDR3 coding DNA: TGTGCCAGCAGTTTCTCAGGGGGAAGCACCGGGGAGCTGTTTTTT. This chain links TRBV7-6 with TRBJ2-2; 7 positions agree with TRBD1. The CDR3 covers 15 residues. Trimming cost V 6 bases and J 4 bases; bases outside gene matches: 8. Germline CDR1 and CDR2: SGHVS and FNYEAQ. Combining the CDR3 with reference TRBV7-6 and TRBJ2-2 gives the whole variable domain GAGVSQSPRYKVTKRGQDVALRCDPISGHVSLYWYRQALGQGPEFLTYFNYEAQQDKSGLPNDRFSAERPEGSISTLTIQRTEQRDSAMYRCASSFSGGSTGELFFGEGSRLTVL.

The rearrangement uses TRBV28 and TRBJ2-1, with D possibly called TRBD1 or TRBD2 (5 bases each). Germline CDR1 reads MDHEN; CDR2 reads SYDVKM. Trimming stripped 6 bases from V and 7 bases from J, with 13 bases between. This CDR3 region has 13 residues. As DNA, the CDR3 is TGTGCCAGCAGATTGGGACCCCCAAATGAGCAGTTCTTC. As protein: CASRLGPPNEQFF.